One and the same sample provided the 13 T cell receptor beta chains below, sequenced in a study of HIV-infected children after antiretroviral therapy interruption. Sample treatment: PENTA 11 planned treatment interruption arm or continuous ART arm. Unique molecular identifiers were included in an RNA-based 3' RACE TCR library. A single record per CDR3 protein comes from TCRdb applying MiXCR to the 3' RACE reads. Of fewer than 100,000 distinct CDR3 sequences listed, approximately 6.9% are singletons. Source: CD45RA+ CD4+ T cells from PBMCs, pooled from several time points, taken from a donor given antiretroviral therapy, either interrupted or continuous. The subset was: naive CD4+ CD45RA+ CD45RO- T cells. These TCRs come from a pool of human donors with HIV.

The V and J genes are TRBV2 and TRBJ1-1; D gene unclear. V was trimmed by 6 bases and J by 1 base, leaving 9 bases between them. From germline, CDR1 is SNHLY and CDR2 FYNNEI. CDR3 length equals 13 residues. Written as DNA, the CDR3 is TGTGCCAGCAGAAAGGGCTGGAACACTGAAGCTTTCTTT. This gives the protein CASRKGWNTEAFF. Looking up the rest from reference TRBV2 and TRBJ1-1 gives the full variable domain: EPEVTQTPSHQVTQMGQEVILRCVPISNHLYFYWYRQILGQKVEFLVSFYNNEISEKSEIFDDQFSVERPDGSNFTLKIRSTKLEDSAMYFCASRKGWNTEAFFGQGTRLTVV.

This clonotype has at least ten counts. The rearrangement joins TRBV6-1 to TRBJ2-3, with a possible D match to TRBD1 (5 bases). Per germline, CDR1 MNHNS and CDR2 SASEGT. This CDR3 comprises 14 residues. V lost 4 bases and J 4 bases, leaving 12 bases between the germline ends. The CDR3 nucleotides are TGTGCCAGCAGTGGTTGGACAAGCGCAGATACGCAGTATTTT. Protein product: CASSGWTSADTQYF.

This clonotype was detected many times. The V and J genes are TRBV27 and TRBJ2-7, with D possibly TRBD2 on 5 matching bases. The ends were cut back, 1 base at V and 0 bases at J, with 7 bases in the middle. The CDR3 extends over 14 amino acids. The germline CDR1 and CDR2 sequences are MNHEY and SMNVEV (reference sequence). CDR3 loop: CASSLWRSSYEQYF. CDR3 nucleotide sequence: TGTGCCAGCAGTTTATGGAGGAGCTCCTACGAGCAGTACTTC.

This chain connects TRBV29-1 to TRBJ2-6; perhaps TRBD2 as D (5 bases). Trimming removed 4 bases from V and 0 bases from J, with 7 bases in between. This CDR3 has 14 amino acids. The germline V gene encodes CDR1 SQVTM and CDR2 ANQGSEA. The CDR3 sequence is CSVGAGSGANVLTF. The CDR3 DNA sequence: TGCAGCGTTGGGGCGGGCTCTGGGGCCAACGTCCTGACTTTC.

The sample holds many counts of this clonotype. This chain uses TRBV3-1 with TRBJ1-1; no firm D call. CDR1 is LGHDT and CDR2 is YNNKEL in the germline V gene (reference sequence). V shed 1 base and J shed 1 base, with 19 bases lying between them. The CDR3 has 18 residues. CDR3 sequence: CASSQGAHFGPGNTEAFF. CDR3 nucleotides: TGTGCCAGCAGCCAAGGGGCGCATTTCGGTCCGGGGAACACTGAAGCTTTCTTT.

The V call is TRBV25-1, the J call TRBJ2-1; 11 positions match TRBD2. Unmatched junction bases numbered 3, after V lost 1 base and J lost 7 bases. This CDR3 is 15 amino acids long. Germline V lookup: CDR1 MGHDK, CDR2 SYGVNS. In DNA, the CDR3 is TGTGCCAGCAGTGAATCGGGACTAGCGGATAATGAGCAGTTCTTC. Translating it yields CASSESGLADNEQFF.

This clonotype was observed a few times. The CDR3 nucleotides read TGTGCCAGCAGTTTAGTGCAGGGGGTGGCTGAAGCTTTCTTT. It specifies CASSLVQGVAEAFF. The rearrangement links TRBV12-3 or TRBV12-4 to TRBJ1-1, with 7 bases identical to TRBD1. The CDR3 consists of 14 residues. J was trimmed by 6 bases and V by 1 base; bases with no gene match: 5.

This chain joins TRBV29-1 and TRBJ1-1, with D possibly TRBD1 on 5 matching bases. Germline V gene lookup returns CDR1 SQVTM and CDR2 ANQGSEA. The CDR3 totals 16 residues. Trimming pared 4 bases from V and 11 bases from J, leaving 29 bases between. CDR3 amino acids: CSVAGQGYALQSRAFF. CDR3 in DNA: TGCAGCGTTGCGGGGCAGGGATATGCTCTACAGAGTAGGGCTTTCTTT.

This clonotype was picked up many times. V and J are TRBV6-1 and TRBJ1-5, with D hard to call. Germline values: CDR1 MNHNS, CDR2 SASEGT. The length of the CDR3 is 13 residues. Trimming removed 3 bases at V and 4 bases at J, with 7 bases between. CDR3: CASSDFLNQPQHF. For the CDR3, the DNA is TGTGCCAGCAGTGATTTTTTGAATCAGCCCCAGCATTTT.

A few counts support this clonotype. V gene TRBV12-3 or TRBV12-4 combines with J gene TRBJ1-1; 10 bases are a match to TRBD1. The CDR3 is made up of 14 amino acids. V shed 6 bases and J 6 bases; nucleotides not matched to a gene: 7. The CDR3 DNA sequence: TGTGCCAGCAGCCGGGGACAGGGGATCTCTGAAGCTTTCTTT. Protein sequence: CASSRGQGISEAFF.

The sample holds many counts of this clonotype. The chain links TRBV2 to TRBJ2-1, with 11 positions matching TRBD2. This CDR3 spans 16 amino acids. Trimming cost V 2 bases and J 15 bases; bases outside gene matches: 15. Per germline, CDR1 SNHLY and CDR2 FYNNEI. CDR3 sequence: CASSEWTSGLKETLFF. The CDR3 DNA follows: TGTGCCAGCAGTGAATGGACTAGCGGGTTGAAAGAAACTCTGTTCTTC.

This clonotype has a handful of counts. DNA of the CDR3: TGTGCCAGCAGCTTAGCGAGGGATTATGGCTACACCTTC. Protein product: CASSLARDYGYTF. The chain employs TRBV11-1 and TRBJ1-2; no reliable D call. The germline V gene encodes CDR1 SGHAT and CDR2 FQDESV (reference sequence). The CDR3 is 13 amino acids. Trimming removed 0 bases at V and 5 bases at J, with 7 bases between.

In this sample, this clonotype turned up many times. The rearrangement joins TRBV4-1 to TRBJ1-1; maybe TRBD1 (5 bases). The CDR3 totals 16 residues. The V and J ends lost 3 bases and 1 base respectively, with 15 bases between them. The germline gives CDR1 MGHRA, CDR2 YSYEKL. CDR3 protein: CASSHRGGTENTEAFF. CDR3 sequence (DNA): TGCGCCAGCAGCCACCGGGGGGGGACCGAGAACACTGAAGCTTTCTTT.